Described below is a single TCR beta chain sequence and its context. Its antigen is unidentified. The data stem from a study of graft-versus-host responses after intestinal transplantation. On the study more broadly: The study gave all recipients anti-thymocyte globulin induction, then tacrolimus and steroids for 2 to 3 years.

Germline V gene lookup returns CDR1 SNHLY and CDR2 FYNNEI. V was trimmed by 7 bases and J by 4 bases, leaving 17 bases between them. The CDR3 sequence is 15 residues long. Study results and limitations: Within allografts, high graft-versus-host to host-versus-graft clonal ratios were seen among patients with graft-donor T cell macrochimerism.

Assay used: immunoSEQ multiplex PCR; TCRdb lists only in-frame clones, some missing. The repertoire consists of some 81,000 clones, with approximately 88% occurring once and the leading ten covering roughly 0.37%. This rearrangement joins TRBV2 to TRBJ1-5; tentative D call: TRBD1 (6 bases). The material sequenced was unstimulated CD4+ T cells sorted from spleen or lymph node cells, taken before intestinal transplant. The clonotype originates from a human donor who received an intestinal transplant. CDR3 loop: CASTQQGPGNQPQHF. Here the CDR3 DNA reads TGTGCCAGCACCCAACAGGGTCCGGGGAATCAGCCCCAGCATTTT.